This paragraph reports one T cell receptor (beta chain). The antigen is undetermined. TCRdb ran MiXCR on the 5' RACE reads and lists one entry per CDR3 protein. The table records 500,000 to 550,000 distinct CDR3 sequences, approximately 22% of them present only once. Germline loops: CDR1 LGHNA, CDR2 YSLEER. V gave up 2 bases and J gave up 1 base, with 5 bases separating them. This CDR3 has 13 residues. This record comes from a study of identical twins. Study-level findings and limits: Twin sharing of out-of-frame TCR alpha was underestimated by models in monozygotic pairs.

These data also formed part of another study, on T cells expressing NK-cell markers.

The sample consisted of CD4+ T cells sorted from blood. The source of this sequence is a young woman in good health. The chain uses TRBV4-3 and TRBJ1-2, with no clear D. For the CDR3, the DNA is TGCGCCAGCAGCCAAATGCTTAACTATGGCTACACCTTC. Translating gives CASSQMLNYGYTF.